Only a few counts were recorded for the clone carrying this T cell receptor (beta chain). The antigen remains unidentified. Germline V gene data show CDR1 as MDHEN and CDR2 as SYDVKM. CDR3 length equals 15 residues. The germline V and J ends were trimmed by 5 bases and 4 bases, with 18 bases remaining between them. The data originate from a study of response to subunit inactivated influenza vaccine. The study's findings and limits: Authors suggested that a seasonal influenza vaccination recruits few new T cells each time.

Via MiXCR, TCRdb re-called the RT-PCR reads, giving one row per CDR3 protein. The data hold roughly 620,000 distinct CDR3 sequences, with approximately 11% observed a single time. The data also belong to a second study, concerning T cells expressing NK-cell markers. From that paper: cDNA encoding TCR beta was synthesized via 5'RACE template switching incorporating UMIs. For several donors, these clonotypes were likewise the leading ones in the CD3+CD56-NKG2C+ fraction.

V usage is TRBV28 and J usage is TRBJ2-7; possible D gene TRBD1, 8 bases. Sequenced material: PBMCs from blood, taken on the day of vaccination. This sequence was found in a man aged 45 to 65 who received an inactivated influenza vaccine. CDR3 residues: CASSITGQGLYEQYF. DNA of the CDR3: TGTGCCAGCAGTATCACCGGACAGGGACTATACGAGCAGTACTTC.